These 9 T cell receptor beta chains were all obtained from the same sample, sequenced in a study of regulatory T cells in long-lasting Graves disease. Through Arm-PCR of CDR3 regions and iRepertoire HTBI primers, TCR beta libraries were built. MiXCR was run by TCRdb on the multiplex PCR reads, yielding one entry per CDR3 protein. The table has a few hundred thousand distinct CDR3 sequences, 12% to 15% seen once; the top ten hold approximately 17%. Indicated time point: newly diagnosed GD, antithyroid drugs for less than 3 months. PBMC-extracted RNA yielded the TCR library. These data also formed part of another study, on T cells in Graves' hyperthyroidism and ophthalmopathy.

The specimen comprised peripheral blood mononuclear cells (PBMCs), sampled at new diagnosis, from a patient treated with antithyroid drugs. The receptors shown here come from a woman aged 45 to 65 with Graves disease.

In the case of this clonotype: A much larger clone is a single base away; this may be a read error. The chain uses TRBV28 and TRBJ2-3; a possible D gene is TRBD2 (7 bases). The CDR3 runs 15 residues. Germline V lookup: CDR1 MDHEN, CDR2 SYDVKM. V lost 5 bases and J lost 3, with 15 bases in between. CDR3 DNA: TGTGCCAGCAGTCCGGGACGGGGGGCTACAGATACGCAGTATTTT. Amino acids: CASSPGRGATDTQYF.

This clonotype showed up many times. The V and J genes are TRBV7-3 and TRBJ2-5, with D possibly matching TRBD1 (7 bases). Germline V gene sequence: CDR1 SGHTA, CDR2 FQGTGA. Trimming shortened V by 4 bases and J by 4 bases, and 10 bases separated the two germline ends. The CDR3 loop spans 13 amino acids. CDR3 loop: CASSWGDRETQYF. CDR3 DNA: TGTGCCAGCAGCTGGGGGGACAGAGAGACCCAGTACTTC.

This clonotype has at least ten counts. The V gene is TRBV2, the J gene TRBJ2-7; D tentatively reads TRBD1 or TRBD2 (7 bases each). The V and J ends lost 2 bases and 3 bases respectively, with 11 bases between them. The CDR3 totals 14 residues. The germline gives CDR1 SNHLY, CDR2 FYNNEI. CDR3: CASSEQGGLYEQYF. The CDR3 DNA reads TGTGCCAGCAGTGAACAGGGGGGGCTCTACGAGCAGTACTTC. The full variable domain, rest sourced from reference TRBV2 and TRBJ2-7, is EPEVTQTPSHQVTQMGQEVILRCVPISNHLYFYWYRQILGQKVEFLVSFYNNEISEKSEIFDDQFSVERPDGSNFTLKIRSTKLEDSAMYFCASSEQGGLYEQYFGPGTRLTVT.

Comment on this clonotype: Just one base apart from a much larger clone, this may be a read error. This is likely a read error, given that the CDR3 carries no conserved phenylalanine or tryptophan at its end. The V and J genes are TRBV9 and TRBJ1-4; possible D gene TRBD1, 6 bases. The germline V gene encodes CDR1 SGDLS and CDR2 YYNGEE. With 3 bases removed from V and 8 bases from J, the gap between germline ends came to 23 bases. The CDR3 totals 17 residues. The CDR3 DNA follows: TGTGCCAGCAGCGCGGGGGCAGGGAGACTTTTTCGGGAAAAACTGTTTCTT. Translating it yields CASSAGAGRLFREKLFL.

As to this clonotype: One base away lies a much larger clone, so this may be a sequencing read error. CDR3 amino acids: CASRQTGQLQETQYF. The DNA of the CDR3 is TGTGCCAGCAGGCAAACAGGCCAACTCCAAGAGACCCAGTACTTC. This chain joins TRBV11-1 and TRBJ2-1; a weak D match, TRBD1 (5 bases). The DNA end lines up better with TRBJ2-5; the J call may be wrong. Per germline, CDR1 SGHAT and CDR2 FQDESV (reference sequence). The CDR3 length is 15 residues.

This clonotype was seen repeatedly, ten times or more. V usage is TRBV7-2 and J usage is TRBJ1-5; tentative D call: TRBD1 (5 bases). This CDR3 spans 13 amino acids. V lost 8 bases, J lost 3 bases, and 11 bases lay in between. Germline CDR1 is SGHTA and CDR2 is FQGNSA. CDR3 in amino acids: CASSQGNNQPQHF. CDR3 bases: TGTGCCAGCTCCCAGGGAAACAATCAGCCCCAGCATTTT.

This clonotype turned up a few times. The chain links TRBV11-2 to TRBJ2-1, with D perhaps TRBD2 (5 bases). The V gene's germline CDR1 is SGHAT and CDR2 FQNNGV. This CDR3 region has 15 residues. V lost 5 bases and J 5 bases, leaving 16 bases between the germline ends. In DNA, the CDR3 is TGTGCCAGCAGCCTAAGAGACCGGAGGCACAATGAGCAGTTCTTC. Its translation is CASSLRDRRHNEQFF.

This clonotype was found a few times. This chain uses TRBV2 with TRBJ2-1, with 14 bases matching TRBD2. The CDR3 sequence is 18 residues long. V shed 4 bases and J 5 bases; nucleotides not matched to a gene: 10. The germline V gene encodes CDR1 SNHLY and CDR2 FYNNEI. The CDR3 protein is CASSVRTSGRSLNNEQFF. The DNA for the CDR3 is TGTGCCAGCAGTGTGAGGACTAGCGGGAGGTCGTTGAACAATGAGCAGTTCTTC. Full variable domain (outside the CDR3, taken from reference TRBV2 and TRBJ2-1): EPEVTQTPSHQVTQMGQEVILRCVPISNHLYFYWYRQILGQKVEFLVSFYNNEISEKSEIFDDQFSVERPDGSNFTLKIRSTKLEDSAMYFCASSVRTSGRSLNNEQFFGPGTRLTVL.

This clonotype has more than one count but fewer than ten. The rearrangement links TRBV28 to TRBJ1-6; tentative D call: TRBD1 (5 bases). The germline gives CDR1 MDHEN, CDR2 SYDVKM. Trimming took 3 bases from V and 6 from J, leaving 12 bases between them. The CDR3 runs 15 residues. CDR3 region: CASSFITGLNSPLHF. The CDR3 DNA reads TGTGCCAGCAGTTTCATCACAGGACTTAATTCACCCCTCCACTTT.